A single T cell receptor beta chain is shown here with its context. Ten or more counts support this clonotype. The clone's antigen remains unknown. Base quality data are lacking; no much larger clone is found one base away. Trimming costs V 7 bases and J 5 bases, and their ends lie 6 bases apart. The CDR3 sequence holds 11 residues, the cysteine and phenylalanine included. Kept here is only the CDR3 DNA, which spans 33 bases and is read in frame from base 1. The data were taken from a study of read filtering for tumor transcriptome and immune sequencing (TCRdb year 2020). Notes on the research overall: The cohort consisted of over 16 male and about 15 female patients, with a mean age of around 60 years and an age range of roughly 45 to 80. One main goal was a read-filtering strategy for immune repertoire data, in particular deciding whether clonotypes backed by only one read should be removed. TCR-region mapped reads per sample ranged from about 4.05 to 10.27 million with IR-seq versus only roughly 75 to 1273 with RNA-seq. Whole-transcriptome libraries were prepared with the TruSeq RNA Access Library Prep Kit after DNase treatment. Under revised international staging, roughly 8 patients fell into R-ISS I, 15 or so into R-ISS II and 7 into R-ISS III. Using the same bone marrow samples, the study ran both targeted immune repertoire sequencing and bulk whole-transcriptome sequencing and then compared the TCR repertoires from each method. Study-wide conclusions, independent of this receptor: The sorted CD138-negative fraction was composed of a mixed bone marrow immune population rather than of purified T cells. When single-read clonotypes were removed, the proportions of shared clonotypes in IR-seq and RNA-seq correlated more strongly. Compared with RNA-seq, IR-seq captured clonotypes at much higher depth and more reliably, and a smaller IR-seq throughput was enough to identify most shared clonotypes. In IR-seq, single-read clonotypes were roughly 82% of clonotypes but 3.5% to 4% of total reads; in RNA-seq they were 60% to 75% of clonotypes and less than 45% of reads.

Bone marrow was sampled from every patient at the time of active disease. Ficoll-Hypaque density gradient centrifugation was used to isolate bone marrow mononuclear cells. CD138-negative cells were obtained by negative selection after labeling with CD138 magnetic microbeads on a MACS separator, removing myeloma plasma cells. Flow cytometry on an Attune NxT with CD138 antibodies was used to check the purity of the isolated cells. TRIzol reagent was used to extract total RNA, which was then quantified with a NanoDrop spectrophotometer. For each patient, paired RNA-seq and IR-seq were run on the CD138-negative bone marrow sample from that patient. TCR libraries were built from 300 to 450 ng RNA with the Immunoverse kit, using molecular barcoded adaptors covering alpha/delta and beta/gamma chains. TCR library preparation was performed with the same RNA that was used for transcriptome sequencing. An Illumina HiSeq 4000 with 2 x 150 cycles was used to sequence the TCR libraries. The paper's data handling went like this. Using MiXCR, which included quality filtering and error correction, TCR reads were aligned to human V, D, J and C references and then assembled into CDR3 clonotypes. The tcR package in R was used to analyze clonotype counts and gene usage diversity. Raw mapping reads were checked after the RNA-seq reads had been mapped by STAR aligner version 2.5.3a onto the human GRCh37 genome. To test how sequencing depth affects detected clonotypes, IR-seq fastq files were randomly downsampled with Seqtk 1.3. TCRdb reprocessed the public reads (quality trimming at Q25 with fastp, clone calling with MiXCR) and kept in-frame beta chains. Rows matching on CDR3 protein sequence are summarized as one entry with the most common DNA and genes. These V and J calls originate from TCRdb's pipeline instead of the authors' own analysis. A total of tens of thousands of distinct CDR3 sequences appear in this sample, approximately 18% of them only once. The top ten clones comprise approximately 15% of the sample.

The TCR comes from a donor aged 40 or over with multiple myeloma. This chain is built from TRBV12-3 or TRBV12-4 and TRBJ2-1; there is no confident call for the D gene. Sequencing was done on a sample of a population of CD138-negative cells sorted from bone marrow. In light of the paper, this sample's cell subset or site label describes: bone marrow mononuclear cells depleted of CD138+ plasma/myeloma cells by negative magnetic selection. In nucleotides, the sequence is TGTGCCAGCACGGTTAACAATGAGCAGTTCTTC. This codes for CASTVNNEQFF.